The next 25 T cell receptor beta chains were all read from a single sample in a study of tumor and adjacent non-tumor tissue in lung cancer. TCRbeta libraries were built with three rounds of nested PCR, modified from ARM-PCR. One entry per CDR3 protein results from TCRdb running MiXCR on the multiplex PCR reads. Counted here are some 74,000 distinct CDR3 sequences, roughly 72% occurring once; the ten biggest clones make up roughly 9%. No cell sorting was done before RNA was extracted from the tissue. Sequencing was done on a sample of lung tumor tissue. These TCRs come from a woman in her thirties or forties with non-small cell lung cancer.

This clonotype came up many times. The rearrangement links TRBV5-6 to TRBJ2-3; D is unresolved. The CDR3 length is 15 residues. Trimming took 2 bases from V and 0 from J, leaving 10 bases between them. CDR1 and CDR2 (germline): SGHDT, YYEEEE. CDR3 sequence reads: CASSFNPLSTDTQYF. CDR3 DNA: TGTGCCAGCAGCTTTAATCCCCTCAGCACAGATACGCAGTATTTT.

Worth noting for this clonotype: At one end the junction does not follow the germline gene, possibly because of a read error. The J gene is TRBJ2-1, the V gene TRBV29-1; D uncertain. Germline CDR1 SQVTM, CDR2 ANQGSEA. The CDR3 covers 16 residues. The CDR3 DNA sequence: TGCAGTGTTGAAGATCAGGAGAGGAGTTCCTACAATAAGCAGTTCTTC. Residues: CSVEDQERSSYNKQFF.

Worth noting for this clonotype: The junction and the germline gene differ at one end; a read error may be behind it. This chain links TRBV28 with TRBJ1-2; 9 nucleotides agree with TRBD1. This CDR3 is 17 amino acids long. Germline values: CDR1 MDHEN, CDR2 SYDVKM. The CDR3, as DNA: TGTGTCAGCAGCCCGGTCGAGGGACAGGGTAGAGTCTATGGCTACACCTTC. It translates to CVSSPVEGQGRVYGYTF.

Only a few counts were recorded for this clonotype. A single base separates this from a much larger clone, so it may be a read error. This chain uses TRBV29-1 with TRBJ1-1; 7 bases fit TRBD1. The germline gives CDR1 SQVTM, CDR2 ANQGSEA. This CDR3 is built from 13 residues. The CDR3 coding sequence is TGCTGCGTAGCAACCAGGGGGGACACTGAAGCTTTCTTT. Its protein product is CCVATRGDTEAFF.

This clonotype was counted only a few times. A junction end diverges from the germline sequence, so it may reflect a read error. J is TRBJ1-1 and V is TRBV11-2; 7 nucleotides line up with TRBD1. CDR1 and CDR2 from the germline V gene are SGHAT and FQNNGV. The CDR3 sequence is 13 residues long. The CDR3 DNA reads TGTACCAGCAGCTTTCGTGAGGGGGCGTGGGCTTTCTTT. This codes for CTSSFREGAWAFF. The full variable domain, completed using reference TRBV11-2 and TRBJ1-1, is EAGVAQSPRYKIIEKRQSVAFWCNPISGHATLYWYQQILGQGPKLLIQFQNNGVVDDSQLPKDRFSAERLKGVDSTLKIQPAKLEDSAVYLCTSSFREGAWAFFGQGTRLTVV.

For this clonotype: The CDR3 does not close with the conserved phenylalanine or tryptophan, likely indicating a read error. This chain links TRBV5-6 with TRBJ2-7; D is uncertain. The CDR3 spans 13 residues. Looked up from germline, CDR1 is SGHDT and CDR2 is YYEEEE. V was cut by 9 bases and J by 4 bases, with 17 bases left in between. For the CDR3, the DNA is TGTGCCATCAACTTTTTTGGCCCGTACGAGCAGTACTTA. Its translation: CAINFFGPYEQYL.

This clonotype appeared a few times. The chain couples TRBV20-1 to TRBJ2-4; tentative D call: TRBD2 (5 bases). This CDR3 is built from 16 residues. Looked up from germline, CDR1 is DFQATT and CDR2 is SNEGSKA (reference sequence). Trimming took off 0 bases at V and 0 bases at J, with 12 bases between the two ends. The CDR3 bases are TGCAGTGCTAGAGATTCGGGAAGGTTAGCCAAAAACATTCAGTACTTC. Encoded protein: CSARDSGRLAKNIQYF.

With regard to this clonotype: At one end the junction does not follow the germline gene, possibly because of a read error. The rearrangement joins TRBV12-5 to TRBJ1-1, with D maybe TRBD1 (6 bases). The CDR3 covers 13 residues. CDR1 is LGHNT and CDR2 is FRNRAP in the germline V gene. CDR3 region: CASGPMDSYKALF. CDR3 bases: TGTGCTAGTGGACCTATGGACAGCTACAAAGCTTTATTT.

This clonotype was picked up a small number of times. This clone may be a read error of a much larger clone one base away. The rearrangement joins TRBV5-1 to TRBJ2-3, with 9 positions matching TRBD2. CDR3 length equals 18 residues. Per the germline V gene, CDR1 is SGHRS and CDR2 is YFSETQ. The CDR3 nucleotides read TGCGCCAGCAGCTTCGGCGCGAGTAGCGGGAGCAGCACAGATACGCGGTATTTT. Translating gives CASSFGASSGSSTDTRYF. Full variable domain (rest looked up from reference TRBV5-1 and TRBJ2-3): KAGVTQTPRYLIKTRGQQVTLSCSPISGHRSVSWYQQTPGQGLQFLFEYFSETQRNKGNFPGRFSGRQFSNSRSEMNVSTLELGDSALYLCASSFGASSGSSTDTRYFGPGTRLTVL.

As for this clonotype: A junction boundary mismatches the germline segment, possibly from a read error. The CDR3 bases are TGTGCCTGCAGTTTCCCAGGCCTCAATCAGCCCCAACATTTT. Encoded protein: CACSFPGLNQPQHF. The rearrangement links TRBV12-3 or TRBV12-4 to TRBJ1-5; D ambiguous. The CDR3 is made up of 14 amino acids.

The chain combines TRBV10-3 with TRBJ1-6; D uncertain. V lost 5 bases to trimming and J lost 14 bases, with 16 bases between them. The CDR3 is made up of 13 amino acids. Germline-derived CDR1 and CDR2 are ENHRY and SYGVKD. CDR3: CAISKRNQEALHF. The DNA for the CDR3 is TGTGCCATCAGTAAGAGGAATCAGGAGGCCCTCCACTTT.

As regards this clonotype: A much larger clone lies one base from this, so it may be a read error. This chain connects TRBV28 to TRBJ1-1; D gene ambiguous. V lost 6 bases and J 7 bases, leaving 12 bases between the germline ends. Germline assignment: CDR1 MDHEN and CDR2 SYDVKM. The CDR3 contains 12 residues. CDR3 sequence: CASSLSISEAFF. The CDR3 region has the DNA TGTGCCAGCAGCTTGTCTATCAGTGAAGCTTTCTTT.

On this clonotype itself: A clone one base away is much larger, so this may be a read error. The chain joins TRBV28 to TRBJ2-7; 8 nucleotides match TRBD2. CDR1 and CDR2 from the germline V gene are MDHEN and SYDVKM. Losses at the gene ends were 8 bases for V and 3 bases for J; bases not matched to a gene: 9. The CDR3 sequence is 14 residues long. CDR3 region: CASGHQRENYEQYF. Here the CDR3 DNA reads TGTGCCAGCGGTCACCAGCGGGAGAACTACGAGCAGTACTTC. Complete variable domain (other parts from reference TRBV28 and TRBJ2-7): DVKVTQSSRYLVKRTGEKVFLECVQDMDHENMFWYRQDPGLGLRLIYFSYDVKMKEKGDIPEGYSVSREKKERFSLILESASTNQTSMYLCASGHQRENYEQYFGPGTRLTVT.

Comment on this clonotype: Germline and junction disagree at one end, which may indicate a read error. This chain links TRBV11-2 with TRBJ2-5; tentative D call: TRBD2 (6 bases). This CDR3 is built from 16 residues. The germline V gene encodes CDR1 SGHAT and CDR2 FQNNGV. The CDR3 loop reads CASCLVGRRAQETQYF. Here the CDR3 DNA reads TGTGCCAGCTGCTTAGTCGGGCGGAGGGCCCAAGAGACCCAGTATTTC.

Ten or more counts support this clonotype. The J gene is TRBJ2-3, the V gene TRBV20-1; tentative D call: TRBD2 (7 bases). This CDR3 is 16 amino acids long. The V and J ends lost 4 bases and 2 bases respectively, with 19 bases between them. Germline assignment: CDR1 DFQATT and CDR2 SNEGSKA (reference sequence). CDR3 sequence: CSAIGGGTSYTDTQYF. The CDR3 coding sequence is TGCAGTGCTATTGGGGGGGGGACATCCTACACAGATACGCAGTATTTT.

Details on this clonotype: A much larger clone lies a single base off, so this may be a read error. This CDR3 is CAWGHNDQFF. The CDR3 DNA reads as TGTGCCTGGGGTCACAATGATCAGTTCTTC. The genes are TRBV30 and TRBJ2-1; D remains unclear. The CDR3 has 10 amino acids. CDR1 GTSNPN and CDR2 SVGIG come from the germline V gene (reference sequence).

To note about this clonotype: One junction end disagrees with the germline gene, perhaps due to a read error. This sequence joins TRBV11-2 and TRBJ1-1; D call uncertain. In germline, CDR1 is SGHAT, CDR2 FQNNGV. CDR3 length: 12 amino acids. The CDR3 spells CANSNSGFEAFF. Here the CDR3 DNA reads TGTGCCAACAGTAATTCGGGGTTTGAAGCATTCTTT.

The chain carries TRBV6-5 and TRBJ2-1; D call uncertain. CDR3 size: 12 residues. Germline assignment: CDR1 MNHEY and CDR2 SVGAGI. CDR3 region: CDNSTAYNEQFF. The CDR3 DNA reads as TGTGACAACAGTACCGCGTACAATGAGCAGTTCTTC.

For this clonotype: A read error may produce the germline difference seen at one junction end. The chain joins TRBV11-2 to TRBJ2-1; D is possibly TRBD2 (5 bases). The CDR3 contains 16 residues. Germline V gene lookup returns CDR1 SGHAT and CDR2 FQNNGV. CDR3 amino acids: CASILGPLSGCNEQFF. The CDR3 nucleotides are TGTGCCAGCATCTTAGGGCCACTATCGGGGTGCAATGAGCAGTTCTTC.

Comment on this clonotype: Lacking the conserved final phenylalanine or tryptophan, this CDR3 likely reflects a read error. DNA of the CDR3: TGTGCCAGCAGCTTGCTCAGGGGATGGGATCAGTTCTTA. Encoded protein: CASSLLRGWDQFL. This chain links TRBV11-1 with TRBJ2-1; a possible D gene is TRBD1 (6 bases). Germline V gene sequence: CDR1 SGHAT, CDR2 FQDESV (reference sequence). This CDR3 has 13 amino acids. V was shortened by 3 bases and J by 13 bases, with 16 bases between the two germline ends.

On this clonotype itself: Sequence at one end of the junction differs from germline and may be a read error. The CDR3: CASRCRGSREKLFF. CDR3 sequence (DNA): TGTGCCAGCAGATGCCGGGGGTCCCGTGAAAAATTGTTTTTT. The gene calls are TRBV6-5 and TRBJ1-4, with D perhaps TRBD1 (5 bases). Per germline, CDR1 MNHEY and CDR2 SVGAGI. CDR3 length: 14 residues.

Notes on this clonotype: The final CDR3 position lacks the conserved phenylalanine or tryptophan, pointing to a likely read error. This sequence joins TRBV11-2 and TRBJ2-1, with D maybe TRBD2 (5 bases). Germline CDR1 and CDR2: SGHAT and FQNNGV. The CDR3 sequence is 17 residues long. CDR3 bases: TGTCCCAGCAGCTCTTTCCTGGAAGCGGCTACCTACAATGAGCAGTTCGTC. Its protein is CPSSSFLEAATYNEQFV.

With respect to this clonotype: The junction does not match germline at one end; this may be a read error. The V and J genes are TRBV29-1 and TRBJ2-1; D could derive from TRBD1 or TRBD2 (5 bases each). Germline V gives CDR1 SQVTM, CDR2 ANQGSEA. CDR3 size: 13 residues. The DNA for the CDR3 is TGCAGCGTTGGGGGGAGCTCCTACAATGAGCATTTCTTC. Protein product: CSVGGSSYNEHFF.

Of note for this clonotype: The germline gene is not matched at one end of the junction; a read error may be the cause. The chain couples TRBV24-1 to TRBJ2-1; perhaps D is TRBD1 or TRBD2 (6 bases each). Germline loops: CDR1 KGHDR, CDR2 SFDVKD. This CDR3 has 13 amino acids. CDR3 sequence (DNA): TGTGCTACCAGTGGAGGGACAATCGATGAGCAGTTCTTC. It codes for CATSGGTIDEQFF.

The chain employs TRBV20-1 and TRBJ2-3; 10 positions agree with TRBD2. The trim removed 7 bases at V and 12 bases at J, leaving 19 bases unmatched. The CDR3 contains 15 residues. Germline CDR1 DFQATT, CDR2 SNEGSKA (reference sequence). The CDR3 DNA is TGCAGTGTTTGGAAAGCGGGAGGGTACACAGATATTCAGTATTTT. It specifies CSVWKAGGYTDIQYF.